Reported below is one T cell receptor (beta chain). The target antigen is unknown. These data are taken from a study of T cell responses to AZD1222 COVID-19 vaccine. Overall study findings and caveats: With dominance at 160-218 and 743-854, vaccine-associated CD4 TCRs spanned spike. Close to half of spike-specific TCRs reportedly recognize unmutated variant regions.

Sequencing used immunoSEQ multiplex PCR; TCRdb keeps in-frame clones, though not all of them. The repertoire has 150,000 to 200,000 clones, 80% to 90% of them found once; the top ten carry 6.9%. In germline, CDR1 is DFQATT, CDR2 SNEGSKA (reference sequence). Trimming took off 3 bases at V and 3 bases at J, with 9 bases between the two ends. This CDR3 has 13 amino acids. This TCR was sampled from an adult in good health. Sample: peripheral blood, taken on day 0 of AZD1222 vaccination. This chain connects TRBV20-1 to TRBJ2-1, with unresolved D. CDR3 coding DNA: TGCAGTGCTAGTCCTAGGCGCTACAATGAGCAGTTCTTC. This codes for CSASPRRYNEQFF.